This TCR beta chain was sequenced for a study of B cell selection in AIRE deficiency. General study findings and limits: TCRbeta-only data showed roughly 35% of shared healthy Treg sequences in healthy Tconv. Of some 3,700 shared Treg TCRbeta sequences, roughly 32% were healthy-donor-only and about 9.6% patient-only.

Regulatory T cells were sorted as CD4+CD25hiCD127low/negative cells. Unrelated healthy donors provided the controls. TCRdb's copy holds only in-frame clones and misses some; the assay was immunoSEQ multiplex PCR. The profile covers approximately 24,000 clones, with over 80% appearing a single time and about 1% taken by the ten largest. As for this clone: Its antigen is not identified.

Germline V gene lookup returns CDR1 MNHEY and CDR2 SMNVEV (reference sequence). V was trimmed by 4 bases and J by 5 bases, leaving 8 bases between them. The CDR3 length is 13 residues. The TCR comes from a human donor in good health. The chain joins TRBV27 to TRBJ1-4, with D unresolved. Material: CD4+CD25+ Tregs sorted from PBMCs. CDR3 sequence reads: CASSSLTNEKLFF. The CDR3 DNA reads TGTGCCAGCAGTTCCCTGACAAATGAAAAACTGTTTTTT.